These 7 T cell receptor beta chains came from one sample sequenced in a study of blood T cells in healthy people across ages. The use of a sample-barcoded 5' primer and a J-beta primer mix characterized a second PCR of 7 to 11 cycles. TCRdb re-derived calls from the 5' RACE reads in MiXCR, one entry per CDR3 protein. This sample yields about 1.6 million distinct CDR3 sequences, of which around 35% are seen a single time; about 11% belongs to the top ten. Sequencing was done on a sample of blood. The source is a woman in her 30s in good health.

There are a few counts of this clonotype. The rearrangement joins TRBV4-2 to TRBJ1-5; D unresolved. The CDR3 length is 16 residues. Between the trimmed V and J ends, which lost 0 bases and 10 bases, there was a span of 19 bases. Germline V gives CDR1 LGHNA, CDR2 YNFKEQ. The CDR3 loop reads CASSQDIGGNLGPQHF. As DNA, the CDR3 is TGTGCCAGCAGCCAAGATATCGGCGGGAACCTTGGACCCCAGCATTTT.

As concerns this clonotype: One end of the junction does not line up with germline, which may come from a read error. This chain links TRBV5-1 with TRBJ2-4; the match to TRBD1 covers 9 bases. The DNA end favors TRBJ2-7, so the J call may be wrong. The CDR3 consists of 16 residues. The germline gives CDR1 SGHRS, CDR2 YFSETQ. CDR3 in amino acids: CASGFGPGQGGYEQYF. The DNA of the CDR3 is TGCGCCAGCGGCTTTGGTCCGGGACAGGGTGGATACGAGCAGTACTTC.

The J gene is TRBJ2-3, the V gene TRBV29-1; 7 bases map to TRBD1. This CDR3 region has 13 residues. The germline V gene encodes CDR1 SQVTM and CDR2 ANQGSEA. The V and J ends lost 7 bases and 2 bases, in that order; junction bases with no gene match: 6. The CDR3 sequence: CSAGDRSTDTQYF. The CDR3 DNA follows: TGCAGCGCCGGGGACAGATCCACAGATACGCAGTATTTT.

This clonotype was detected only once. In nucleotides, the CDR3 is TGTGCCAGCAGTCACAGGGCGGGTTCCGGGGAGCTGTTTTTT. Its protein product is CASSHRAGSGELFF. V and J are TRBV27 and TRBJ2-2; possible D gene TRBD1, 6 bases. CDR3 length equals 14 residues. The ends were cut back, 5 bases at V and 6 bases at J, with 13 bases in the middle. CDR1 is MNHEY, CDR2 SMNVEV, per germline (reference sequence).

This clonotype has ten or more counts. V gene TRBV10-1 combines with J gene TRBJ1-1; 10 bases are a match to TRBD1. V lost 8 bases to trimming and J lost 6 bases; unmatched junction nucleotides: 6. There are 13 residues in the CDR3. Germline-derived CDR1 and CDR2 are WNHNN and SYGVQD (reference sequence). The CDR3 here is CASAGQGDAEAFF. CDR3 in DNA: TGCGCCAGCGCCGGACAGGGGGACGCTGAAGCTTTCTTT.

V gene TRBV7-2 combines with J gene TRBJ2-5, with TRBD2 matching over 8 bases. Germline CDR1 and CDR2: SGHTA and FQGNSA. CDR3 length: 15 residues. V dropped 4 bases and J dropped 1; count of bases not matched to a gene: 5. CDR3 sequence reads: CASSWQAGAQETQYF. The CDR3 DNA sequence: TGTGCCAGCAGCTGGCAAGCGGGGGCCCAAGAGACCCAGTACTTC.

A few counts support this clonotype. The genes are TRBV7-3 and TRBJ2-7; 12 nucleotides line up with TRBD2. The CDR3 covers 15 residues. With 3 bases clipped from V and 6 bases from J, the junction kept 6 bases outside the gene matches. From germline, CDR1 is SGHTA and CDR2 FQGTGA. The CDR3 is CASSFVRTSGVEQYF. CDR3 sequence (DNA): TGTGCCAGCAGCTTTGTCAGGACTAGCGGGGTCGAGCAGTACTTC.